The 27 T cell receptor beta chains below were found in one sample sequenced in a study of OX40 agonist ivuxolimab in advanced cancers. Repertoires were generated with immunoSEQ multiplex PCR, while TCRdb's copy carries only in-frame clones and drops some. The data contain approximately 41,000 clones, roughly 90% of them singletons. The sample in question was CD4+ or CD8+ T cells sorted from blood, obtained in a trial of the OX40 agonist ivuxolimab. Receptor source: an adult with an advanced solid tumor such as melanoma, head and neck, liver or kidney cancer.

This sequence joins TRBV7-2 and TRBJ1-2, with D possibly being TRBD1 (5 bases). This CDR3 is 15 amino acids long. Germline values: CDR1 SGHTA, CDR2 FQGNSA. The V gene lost 6 bases and the J gene lost 4 bases, with 18 bases spanning the gap. The CDR3 DNA sequence: TGTGCCAGCAGAGAGGGTGGCAGGGACGGCTATGGCTACACCTTC. Its protein product is CASREGGRDGYGYTF.

Written as DNA, the CDR3 is TGTGCCAGCAGCCCATCGGGGGGCGCGGTAGCGGGAGCTTTCTTT. Protein product: CASSPSGGAVAGAFF. The V and J genes are TRBV7-3 and TRBJ1-1; D possibly corresponds to TRBD1 (6 bases). This CDR3 is 15 amino acids long. The V and J ends lost 5 bases and 10 bases respectively, with 23 bases between them. Germline V gene sequence: CDR1 SGHTA, CDR2 FQGTGA.

This clone was counted a few times. V usage is TRBV5-8 and J usage is TRBJ2-3; tentative D call: TRBD2 (6 bases). Deletions cut 0 bases from V and 5 bases from J, with 13 bases between. Germline V CDR1 and CDR2: SGHTS, YDEGEE. The CDR3 length is 15 residues. CDR3 sequence reads: CASSLAVLARDTQYF. The CDR3 DNA sequence: TGTGCCAGCAGCTTGGCGGTACTAGCAAGAGATACGCAGTATTTT.

This chain joins TRBV11-3 and TRBJ1-1; D unclear. The V end lost 2 bases, the J end lost 1 base, and 8 bases lay between the germline ends. Germline V gene sequence: CDR1 SGHNT, CDR2 YENEEA. The CDR3 loop spans 14 amino acids. The CDR3 loop is CASSLFVGNTEAFF. Here the CDR3 DNA reads TGTGCCAGCAGCTTATTCGTGGGGAACACTGAAGCTTTCTTT.

This rearrangement joins TRBV6-1 to TRBJ1-5; D gene uncertain. The V and J ends lost 5 bases and 1 base respectively, with 12 bases between them. The germline V gene has CDR1 MNHNS and CDR2 SASEGT. The CDR3 has 15 amino acids. The DNA for the CDR3 is TGTGCCAGCAGTAATCAGGCAATCAGCAATCAGCCCCAGCATTTT. Translated: CASSNQAISNQPQHF.

The chain couples TRBV6-5 to TRBJ1-5, with D maybe TRBD1 (6 bases). The CDR3 has 15 amino acids. V lost 2 bases to trimming and J lost 5 bases, with 13 bases between them. Germline values: CDR1 MNHEY, CDR2 SVGAGI. This CDR3 is CASSYDRSLDQPQHF. The CDR3 coding sequence is TGTGCCAGCAGTTACGACAGGTCTCTGGATCAGCCCCAGCATTTT.

This clone was counted between two and nine times. The V gene is TRBV2, the J gene TRBJ1-6; D ambiguous. V lost 2 bases and J lost 7, with 9 bases in between. CDR3 length equals 14 residues. Germline V gene sequence: CDR1 SNHLY, CDR2 FYNNEI. CDR3 loop: CASSELQPNSPLHF. In DNA form, the CDR3 reads TGTGCCAGCAGTGAATTACAGCCAAATTCACCCCTCCACTTT.

J is TRBJ1-4 and V is TRBV7-6; TRBD1 is a possible D gene (6 bases). Trimming took 1 base from V and 8 from J, leaving 17 bases between them. This CDR3 comprises 16 residues. Looked up from germline, CDR1 is SGHVS and CDR2 is FNYEAQ. CDR3 residues: CASSLVVGARGEKLFF. Here the CDR3 DNA reads TGTGCCAGCAGCTTAGTAGTGGGGGCGCGGGGAGAAAAACTGTTTTTT.

The chain employs TRBV9 and TRBJ1-5, with 9 bases matching TRBD1. Germline lookup yields CDR1 SGDLS and CDR2 YYNGEE. Trimming removed 4 bases from V and 10 bases from J; junction bases left unmatched: 12. The CDR3 is 15 amino acids. The CDR3 DNA follows: TGTGCCAGCAGCCCAGCCGGGACAGGGAACGGTCCCCAGCATTTT. Translated, it gives CASSPAGTGNGPQHF.

V gene TRBV6-4 combines with J gene TRBJ2-3; 9 bases line up with TRBD2. The J segment lost 0 bases and the V segment lost 8 bases, leaving 15 bases of the junction unmatched. Germline CDR1 is MRHNA and CDR2 is SNTAGT. The CDR3 runs to 18 residues. The CDR3 sequence is CASFTPEQRGASTDTQYF. In nucleotides, the CDR3 is TGTGCCAGCTTCACGCCAGAGCAGCGGGGGGCTAGCACAGATACGCAGTATTTT.

This rearrangement joins TRBV6-6 to TRBJ2-7; TRBD2 agrees at 7 bases. V shed 4 bases and J 2 bases; nucleotides not matched to a gene: 2. The CDR3 sequence is 13 residues long. CDR1 and CDR2 from the germline V gene are MNHNY and SVGAGI (reference sequence). CDR3 loop: CASSLTSTYEQYF. CDR3 coding DNA: TGTGCCAGCAGTTTGACTAGCACCTACGAGCAGTACTTC.

This clone was seen a single time. The chain uses TRBV14 and TRBJ1-6, with a tentative D call TRBD1 (5 bases). Deletions cut 4 bases from V and 6 bases from J, with 13 bases between. This CDR3 contains 15 residues. The germline gives CDR1 SGHDN, CDR2 FVKESK. CDR3 in DNA: TGTGCCAGCAGCCCTCAGGGCCGGGTTAATTCACCCCTCCACTTT. As protein: CASSPQGRVNSPLHF.

V usage is TRBV29-1 and J usage is TRBJ1-1; the D is unclear. From germline, CDR1 is SQVTM and CDR2 ANQGSEA. This CDR3 spans 15 amino acids. V was cut by 0 bases and J by 0 bases, with 11 bases left in between. CDR3 coding DNA: TGCAGCGTTGAAGATGGACGACGGATGAACACTGAAGCTTTCTTT. It specifies CSVEDGRRMNTEAFF.

The V and J genes are TRBV15 and TRBJ1-6, with D possibly TRBD1 on 5 matching bases. CDR3 length equals 16 residues. Germline V gene sequence: CDR1 LNHNV, CDR2 YYDKDF (reference sequence). V lost 2 bases and J lost 7, with 15 bases in between. CDR3 sequence: CATSRQTGTANSPLHF. DNA for the CDR3: TGTGCCACCAGCAGACAGACCGGGACGGCCAATTCACCCCTCCACTTT.

The chain carries TRBV7-2 and TRBJ2-7, with D unresolved. The germline CDR1 and CDR2 sequences are SGHTA and FQGNSA. The CDR3 contains 16 residues. Deletions cut 1 base from V and 1 base from J, with 14 bases between. CDR3 protein: CASSLGYRVNSYEQYF. CDR3 nucleotide sequence: TGTGCCAGCAGCTTAGGGTACAGAGTGAATTCCTACGAGCAGTACTTC.

This chain uses TRBV5-1 with TRBJ1-1; possible D gene TRBD1, 5 bases. The CDR3 is 14 amino acids. Germline lookup yields CDR1 SGHRS and CDR2 YFSETQ. V lost 2 bases and J 3 bases, leaving 11 bases between the germline ends. The CDR3 DNA reads TGCGCCAGCAGCTTCAGGGCTCGGGACACTGAAGCTTTCTTT. It is translated as CASSFRARDTEAFF. The full variable domain, in which reference TRBV5-1 and TRBJ1-1 provide the parts outside the CDR3, is KAGVTQTPRYLIKTRGQQVTLSCSPISGHRSVSWYQQTPGQGLQFLFEYFSETQRNKGNFPGRFSGRQFSNSRSEMNVSTLELGDSALYLCASSFRARDTEAFFGQGTRLTVV.

The V call is TRBV11-3, the J call TRBJ2-3, with 7 bases lining up with TRBD2. The junction had 2 bases not matched to a gene; V was cut back by 4 bases and J by 1 base. CDR3 length equals 14 residues. In germline, CDR1 is SGHNT, CDR2 YENEEA. The CDR3 spells CASSSGLRTDTQYF. The CDR3, as DNA: TGTGCCAGCAGCTCGGGACTACGCACAGATACGCAGTATTTT.

The chain links TRBV2 to TRBJ2-7; 9 bases fit TRBD2. The CDR3 sequence is 15 residues long. V lost 3 bases and J lost 5; bases outside the gene matches: 8. Germline V CDR1 and CDR2: SNHLY, FYNNEI. The CDR3 DNA sequence: TGTGCCAGCAGTGAGGGCGGGGGGGCCTTAAACGAGCAGTACTTC. Its protein product is CASSEGGGALNEQYF.

Here the CDR3 reads CASSLGPYYRTGPGTDTQYF. CDR3 nucleotide sequence: TGCGCCAGCAGCCTGGGCCCCTATTATCGGACAGGGCCAGGCACAGATACGCAGTATTTT. This chain links TRBV5-1 with TRBJ2-3; 8 positions match TRBD1. The CDR3 has 20 amino acids. Germline CDR1 and CDR2: SGHRS and YFSETQ. Unmatched junction bases numbered 20, after V lost 4 bases and J lost 1 base.

The chain has TRBV7-2 and TRBJ2-3; 15 bases map to TRBD2. CDR3 size: 18 residues. V trimming: 5 bases; J trimming: 4 bases; junction bases outside the gene matches: 10. Germline CDR1 reads SGHTA; CDR2 reads FQGNSA. Here the CDR3 reads CASSRTSGGARLADTQYF. The CDR3 DNA sequence: TGTGCCAGCAGCCGGACTAGCGGGGGGGCCAGGCTTGCAGATACGCAGTATTTT.

With regard to this clone: Here the CDR3 omits its conserved ending phenylalanine or tryptophan, so a read error is the likely source. The DNA is left out, because the CDR3 cannot be placed on it with certainty; the CDR3 is given as TCRdb lists it. The chain links TRBV4-2 to TRBJ2-6; TRBD1 is the table's D call, not checked against the DNA. The germline gives CDR1 LGHNA, CDR2 YNFKEQ. The CDR3 is 8 residues long, counting both termini. The CDR3 protein is CASSQGAG.

The rearrangement uses TRBV5-6 and TRBJ2-3; D is ambiguous. The CDR3 is 15 amino acids. Germline V gene sequence: CDR1 SGHDT, CDR2 YYEEEE. Trimming removed 4 bases from V and 4 bases from J, with 16 bases in between. CDR3 nucleotides: TGTGCCAGCAGCCGAAGGACCGATTTGGCAGATACGCAGTATTTT. It codes for CASSRRTDLADTQYF.

V usage is TRBV7-2 and J usage is TRBJ1-6; D is perhaps TRBD1 (5 bases). The germline V and J ends were trimmed by 5 bases and 7 bases, with 21 bases remaining between them. From germline, CDR1 is SGHTA and CDR2 FQGNSA. The CDR3 sequence is 17 residues long. CDR3 sequence reads: CASSLTAGRGANSPLHF. The CDR3, as DNA: TGTGCCAGCAGCCTAACGGCAGGGCGCGGGGCAAATTCACCCCTCCACTTT.

This chain links TRBV25-1 with TRBJ2-5; possible D gene TRBD1, 5 bases. Germline values: CDR1 MGHDK, CDR2 SYGVNS. Deletions cut 6 bases from V and 5 bases from J, with 13 bases between. The CDR3 contains 13 residues. The CDR3, as DNA: TGTGCCAGCAGAATCACAGGTGCCGAGACCCAGTACTTC. Protein: CASRITGAETQYF. Combining the CDR3 with reference TRBV25-1 and TRBJ2-5 gives the whole variable domain EADIYQTPRYLVIGTGKKITLECSQTMGHDKMYWYQQDPGMELHLIHYSYGVNSTEKGDLSSESTVSRIRTEHFPLTLESARPSHTSQYLCASRITGAETQYFGPGTRLLVL.

The chain couples TRBV6-5 to TRBJ1-6; D might be TRBD1 (5 bases). The CDR3 is made up of 14 amino acids. Per the germline V gene, CDR1 is MNHEY and CDR2 is SVGAGI. V was pared by 8 bases and J by 6 bases, with 14 bases between. This CDR3 reads CASGLGAANSPLHF. CDR3 sequence (DNA): TGTGCCAGCGGCCTTGGGGCGGCTAATTCACCCCTCCACTTT.

J is TRBJ1-1 and V is TRBV10-3; D remains unclear. Germline CDR1 is ENHRY and CDR2 is SYGVKD. The V gene lost 6 bases and the J gene lost 2 bases, with 4 bases spanning the gap. The CDR3 runs to 11 residues. In DNA form, the CDR3 reads TGTGCCATCAGGGAAAACACTGAAGCTTTCTTT. It codes for CAIRENTEAFF.

The chain couples TRBV29-1 to TRBJ1-1; D is unresolved. CDR3 length: 14 amino acids. Germline V CDR1 and CDR2: SQVTM, ANQGSEA. With 6 bases removed from V and 5 bases from J, the gap between germline ends came to 19 bases. The CDR3 reads CSVGRAGIGTEAFF. The CDR3 bases are TGCAGCGTAGGTAGGGCGGGAATAGGGACTGAAGCTTTCTTT.